In this sample, the clone carrying this TCR beta chain turned up a few times. This record belongs to a study of T cells after yellow fever vaccination. TCRdb reanalysed the 5' RACE reads using MiXCR and keeps one entry per CDR3 protein. The table includes about 340,000 distinct CDR3 sequences, 3% to 4.5% detected once. Specimen: PBMCs, collected 5 days after the yellow fever booster vaccination. The source of this sequence is a man aged 18-30 years who received the YFV17D yellow fever vaccine.

The CDR3 here is CASNPRASGGRSYNEQFF. In DNA form, the CDR3 reads TGTGCCAGCAACCCACGGGCTAGCGGGGGACGATCCTACAATGAGCAGTTCTTC. This rearrangement joins TRBV6-6 to TRBJ2-1; 10 bases are shared with TRBD2. V shed 7 bases, J shed 1 base, and the junction held 13 bases outside the gene matches. CDR1 MNHNY and CDR2 SVGAGI come from the germline V gene (reference sequence). This CDR3 spans 18 amino acids.